One sample yielded the 7 T cell receptor beta chains listed below, sequenced in a study of CD8 T cells in ankylosing spondylitis. TCRdb passed the 5' RACE reads through MiXCR, listing each CDR3 protein once. The table has 300,000 to 400,000 distinct CDR3 sequences, roughly 14% seen once; the top ten hold roughly 1.1%. Sequenced input: blood, either unsorted or a sorted T cell fraction (not recorded which). These receptors came from a male donor with ankylosing spondylitis or in good health (not recorded which).

This clonotype was picked up a small number of times. The CDR3 protein is CSVVAGADTGELFF. The CDR3 DNA reads TGCAGCGTTGTTGCAGGGGCGGACACCGGGGAGCTGTTTTTT. The rearrangement uses TRBV29-1 and TRBJ2-2; perhaps TRBD1 as D (6 bases). V lost 4 bases, J lost 3 bases, and 12 bases lay in between. CDR1 is SQVTM, CDR2 ANQGSEA, per germline. The CDR3 spans 14 residues.

This rearrangement joins TRBV11-1 to TRBJ1-6, with 8 bases identical to TRBD1. Germline CDR1 and CDR2: SGHAT and FQDESV (reference sequence). The CDR3 is made up of 14 amino acids. Germline trimming cut 4 bases from V and 9 bases from J; bases unmatched to any gene: 5. CDR3 in DNA: TGTGCCAGCAGCTACGGACAGGGCGGTTCACCCCTCCACTTT. Protein product: CASSYGQGGSPLHF.

This clonotype occurred a few times. The chain uses TRBV10-3 and TRBJ1-6; TRBD1 aligns across 7 bases. Germline lookup yields CDR1 ENHRY and CDR2 SYGVKD. J was trimmed by 9 bases and V by 4 bases; bases with no gene match: 6. The CDR3 length is 14 residues. In DNA, the CDR3 is TGTGCCATCAGTGTAGGGGGCGGCGGTTCACCCCTCCACTTT. Amino acids: CAISVGGGGSPLHF.

The chain joins TRBV5-1 to TRBJ2-1; D not resolved. V was shortened by 4 bases and J by 9 bases, with 17 bases between the two germline ends. Germline values: CDR1 SGHRS, CDR2 YFSETQ. The CDR3 runs to 14 residues. The CDR3 DNA is TGCGCCAGCAGCGTATCTCCCCCGATCGGTGAGCAGTTCTTC. This gives the protein CASSVSPPIGEQFF.

This clonotype appeared a few times. The chain links TRBV12-3 or TRBV12-4 to TRBJ2-2, with 12 bases identical to TRBD1. This CDR3 has 20 residues. V was clipped by 1 base and J by 5 bases; unmatched bases: 14. The CDR3 region is CASSLGDRGLRTRPTGELFF. Here the CDR3 DNA reads TGTGCCAGCAGTTTAGGGGACAGGGGGCTACGAACAAGACCAACCGGGGAGCTGTTTTTT.

In this sample, this clonotype turned up a few times. The chain links TRBV7-2 to TRBJ2-7; D remains unclear. Germline V lookup: CDR1 SGHTA, CDR2 FQGNSA. The CDR3 extends over 15 amino acids. V lost 5 bases, J lost 2 bases, and 16 bases lay in between. In DNA, the CDR3 is TGTGCCAGCAGCACAAGCCTGACGGTGACCTACGAGCAGTACTTC. Protein product: CASSTSLTVTYEQYF.

A few counts support this clonotype. The chain employs TRBV7-9 and TRBJ2-7; TRBD2 aligns across 12 bases. Trimming at V came to 3 bases and at J to 5 bases, leaving 8 bases not matched to a gene. Germline CDR1 is SEHNR and CDR2 is FQNEAQ (reference sequence). The CDR3 runs 16 residues. The CDR3 coding sequence is TGTGCCAGCAGCTTCGGACTAGCGGGGCCTCTAGACGAGCAGTACTTC. It is translated as CASSFGLAGPLDEQYF.